A single sample is the source of the 2 T cell receptor beta chains below, sequenced in a study of cytomegalovirus exposure and HLA in healthy donors. The study ran its PCR with 60 Vbeta and 13 Jbeta primers. The repertoire was sequenced with immunoSEQ multiplex PCR; TCRdb's copy has only in-frame clones and lacks some. Among 99,000 or so clones listed, approximately 79% were seen once. What was sequenced was PBMCs. These receptors were collected from a man aged 60-69 years in good health and CMV-seropositive.

The gene calls are TRBV14 and TRBJ2-5, with 8 bases lining up with TRBD1. Germline assignment: CDR1 SGHDN and CDR2 FVKESK. The length of the CDR3 is 15 residues. The ends lost 3 bases at V and 4 bases at J; junction bases unmatched: 7. The CDR3 DNA sequence: TGTGCCAGCAGCCAGTCCAGGGGGCTGTTAGAGACCCAGTACTTC. As protein: CASSQSRGLLETQYF.

This chain links TRBV4-1 with TRBJ2-7, with 9 nucleotides matching TRBD1. The V segment lost 4 bases and the J segment 5 bases; nucleotides outside the gene matches: 12. Germline CDR1 and CDR2: MGHRA and YSYEKL. CDR3 length equals 16 residues. The CDR3 DNA reads as TGCGCCAGCAGCCTGGTGGAAGGGGACAGGGCCCACGAGCAGTACTTC. It codes for CASSLVEGDRAHEQYF.